This TCR beta chain was documented in a study of shared clonotypes between healthy human individuals. The protocol was immunoSEQ multiplex PCR, while the TCRdb copy is restricted to in-frame clones and leaves out a portion. Of about 2.2 million clones listed, 90% to 95% are singletons. CD45RO negativity and positive selection for CCR7 defined naive CD8 cells, a population that excluded terminally differentiated effector memory CD45RA+ cells. The sequencing input was naive CD8+ T cells from PBMCs. This receptor was obtained from a man aged 18 to 29 in good health. Some clones in this sample may be carry-over from other donors' samples.

CDR3 region: CASSPTPSDTVYGYTF. The CDR3 nucleotides are TGTGCCAGCAGCCCTACCCCCTCAGACACTGTCTATGGCTACACCTTC. The chain carries TRBV27 and TRBJ1-2; D is ambiguous. The V gene's germline CDR1 is MNHEY and CDR2 SMNVEV (reference sequence). This CDR3 spans 16 amino acids. Between the trimmed V and J ends, which lost 6 bases and 4 bases, there was a span of 21 bases.